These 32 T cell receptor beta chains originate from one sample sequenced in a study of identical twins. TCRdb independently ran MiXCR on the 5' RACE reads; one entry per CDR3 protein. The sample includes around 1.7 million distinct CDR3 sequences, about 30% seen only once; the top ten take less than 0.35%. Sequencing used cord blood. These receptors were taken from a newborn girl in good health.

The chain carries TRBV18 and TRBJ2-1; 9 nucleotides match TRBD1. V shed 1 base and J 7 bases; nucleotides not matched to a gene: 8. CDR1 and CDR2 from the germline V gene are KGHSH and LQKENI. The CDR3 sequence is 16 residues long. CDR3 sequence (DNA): TGTGCCAGCTCACCACGAACCGGGACAGGGCTAAATGAGCAGTTCTTC. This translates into CASSPRTGTGLNEQFF.

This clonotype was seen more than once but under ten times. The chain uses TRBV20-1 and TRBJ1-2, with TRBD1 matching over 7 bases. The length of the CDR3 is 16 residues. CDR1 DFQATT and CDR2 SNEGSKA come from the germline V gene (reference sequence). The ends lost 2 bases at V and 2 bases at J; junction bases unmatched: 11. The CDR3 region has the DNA TGCAGTGCTAGACCCAATGTGCAGGGGGGAAACTATGGCTACACCTTC. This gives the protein CSARPNVQGGNYGYTF.

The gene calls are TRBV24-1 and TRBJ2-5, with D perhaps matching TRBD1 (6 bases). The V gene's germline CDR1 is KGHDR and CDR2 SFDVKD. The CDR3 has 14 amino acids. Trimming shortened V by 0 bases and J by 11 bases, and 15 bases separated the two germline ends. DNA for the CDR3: TGTGCCACCAGTGATTTGCCTCAGGGGAATGAGCAGTACTTC. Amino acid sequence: CATSDLPQGNEQYF.

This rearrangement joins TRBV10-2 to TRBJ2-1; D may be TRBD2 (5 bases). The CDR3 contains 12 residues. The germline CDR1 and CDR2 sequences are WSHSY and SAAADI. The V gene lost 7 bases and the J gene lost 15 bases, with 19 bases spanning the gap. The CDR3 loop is CASTNTGLALFF. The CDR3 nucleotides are TGCGCCAGCACCAACACCGGTCTAGCTCTGTTCTTC.

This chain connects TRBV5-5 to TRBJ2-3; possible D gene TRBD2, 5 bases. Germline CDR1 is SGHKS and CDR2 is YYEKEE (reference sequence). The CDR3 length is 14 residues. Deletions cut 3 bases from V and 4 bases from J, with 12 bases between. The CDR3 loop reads CASSYRNGADTQYF. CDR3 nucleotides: TGTGCCAGCAGCTATAGAAACGGGGCAGATACGCAGTATTTT.

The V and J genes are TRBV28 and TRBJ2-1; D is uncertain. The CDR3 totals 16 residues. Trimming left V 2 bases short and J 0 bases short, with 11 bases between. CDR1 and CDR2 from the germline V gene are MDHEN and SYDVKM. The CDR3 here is CASSLGGAISYNEQFF. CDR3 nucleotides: TGTGCCAGCAGTTTAGGCGGTGCAATCTCCTACAATGAGCAGTTCTTC.

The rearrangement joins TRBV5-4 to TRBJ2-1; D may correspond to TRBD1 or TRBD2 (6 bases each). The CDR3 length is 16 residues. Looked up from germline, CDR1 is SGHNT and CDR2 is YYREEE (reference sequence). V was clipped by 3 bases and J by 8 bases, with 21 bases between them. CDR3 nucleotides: TGTGCCAGCAGCTGGCCTGTGGGGGCGGGGAGCTATGAGCAGTTCTTC. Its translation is CASSWPVGAGSYEQFF.

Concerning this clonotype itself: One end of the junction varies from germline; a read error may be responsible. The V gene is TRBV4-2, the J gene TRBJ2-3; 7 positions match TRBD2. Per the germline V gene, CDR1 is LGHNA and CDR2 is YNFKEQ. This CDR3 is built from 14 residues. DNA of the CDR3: TGTGCCAGCGGCCAACATGGGGGGGATGATACGCAGTATTTT. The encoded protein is CASGQHGGDDTQYF.

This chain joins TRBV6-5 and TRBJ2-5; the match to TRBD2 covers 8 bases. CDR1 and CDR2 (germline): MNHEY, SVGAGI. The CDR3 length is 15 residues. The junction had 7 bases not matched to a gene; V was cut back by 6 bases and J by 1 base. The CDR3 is CASRPTGTSQETQYF. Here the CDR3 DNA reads TGTGCCAGCAGGCCTACCGGGACTAGCCAAGAGACCCAGTACTTC.

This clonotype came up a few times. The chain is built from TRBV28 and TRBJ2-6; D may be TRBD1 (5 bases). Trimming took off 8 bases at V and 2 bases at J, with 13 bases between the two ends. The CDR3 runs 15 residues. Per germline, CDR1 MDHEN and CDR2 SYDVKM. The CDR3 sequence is CASFDSSPGANVLTF. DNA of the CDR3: TGTGCCAGCTTTGACAGTAGCCCTGGGGCCAACGTCCTGACTTTC.

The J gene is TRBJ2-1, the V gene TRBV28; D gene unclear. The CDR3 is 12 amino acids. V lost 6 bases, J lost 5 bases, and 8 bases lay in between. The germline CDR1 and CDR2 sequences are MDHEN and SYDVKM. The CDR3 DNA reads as TGTGCCAGCAGCCGGTGGGACAATGAGCAGTTCTTC. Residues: CASSRWDNEQFF. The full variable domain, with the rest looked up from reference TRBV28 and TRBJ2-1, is DVKVTQSSRYLVKRTGEKVFLECVQDMDHENMFWYRQDPGLGLRLIYFSYDVKMKEKGDIPEGYSVSREKKERFSLILESASTNQTSMYLCASSRWDNEQFFGPGTRLTVL.

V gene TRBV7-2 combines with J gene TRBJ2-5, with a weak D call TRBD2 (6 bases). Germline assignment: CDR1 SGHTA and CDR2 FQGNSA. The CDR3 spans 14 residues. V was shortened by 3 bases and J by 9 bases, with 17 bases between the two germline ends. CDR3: CASSLVASERAQYF. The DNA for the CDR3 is TGTGCCAGCAGCTTGGTGGCTAGTGAGCGGGCCCAGTACTTC.

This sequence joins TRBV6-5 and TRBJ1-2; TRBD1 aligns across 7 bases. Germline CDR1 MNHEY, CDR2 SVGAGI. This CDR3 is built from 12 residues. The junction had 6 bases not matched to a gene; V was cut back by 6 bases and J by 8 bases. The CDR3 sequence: CASRYRDSGYTF. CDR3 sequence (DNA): TGTGCCAGCAGATACCGGGACAGCGGCTACACCTTC.

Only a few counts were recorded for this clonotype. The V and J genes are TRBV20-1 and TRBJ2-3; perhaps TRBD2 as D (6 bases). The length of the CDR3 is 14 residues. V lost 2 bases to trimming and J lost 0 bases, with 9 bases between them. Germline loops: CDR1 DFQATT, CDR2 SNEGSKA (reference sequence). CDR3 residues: CSARKRVSTDTQYF. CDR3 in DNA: TGCAGTGCTAGAAAGCGGGTTAGCACAGATACGCAGTATTTT.

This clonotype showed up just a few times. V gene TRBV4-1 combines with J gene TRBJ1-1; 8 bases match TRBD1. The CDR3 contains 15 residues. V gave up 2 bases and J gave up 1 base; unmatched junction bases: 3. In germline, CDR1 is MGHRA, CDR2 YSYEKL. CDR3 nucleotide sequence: TGCGCCAGCAGCCAATACAGGGGGAGGAACACTGAAGCTTTCTTT. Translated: CASSQYRGRNTEAFF.

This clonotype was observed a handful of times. CDR3 sequence (DNA): TGTGCCATCAGGGACGGCTCTTACTATGGCTACACCTTC. Its translation: CAIRDGSYYGYTF. The chain combines TRBV10-3 with TRBJ1-2; D is unresolved. The CDR3 loop spans 13 amino acids. The germline V gene has CDR1 ENHRY and CDR2 SYGVKD. Trimming took 6 bases from V and 3 from J, leaving 11 bases between them.

CDR3 in amino acids: CSATGQSYNEQFF. The CDR3 DNA follows: TGCAGTGCAACGGGACAGTCCTACAATGAGCAGTTCTTC. V and J are TRBV20-1 and TRBJ2-1; 7 nucleotides agree with TRBD1. Germline V gene sequence: CDR1 DFQATT, CDR2 SNEGSKA (reference sequence). The V and J ends lost 6 bases and 1 base, in that order; junction bases with no gene match: 3. This CDR3 has 13 residues.

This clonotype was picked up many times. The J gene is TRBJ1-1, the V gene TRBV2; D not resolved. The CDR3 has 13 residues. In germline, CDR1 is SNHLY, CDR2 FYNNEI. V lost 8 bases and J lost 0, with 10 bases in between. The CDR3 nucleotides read TGTGCCAGCCGAGGACTCCTGAACACTGAAGCTTTCTTT. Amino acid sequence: CASRGLLNTEAFF.

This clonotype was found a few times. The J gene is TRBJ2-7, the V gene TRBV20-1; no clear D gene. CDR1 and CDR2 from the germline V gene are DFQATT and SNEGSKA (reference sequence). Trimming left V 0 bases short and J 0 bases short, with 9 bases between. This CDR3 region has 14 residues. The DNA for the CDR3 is TGCAGTGCTAGAGATCTTGACATCTCCTACGAGCAGTACTTC. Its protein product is CSARDLDISYEQYF.

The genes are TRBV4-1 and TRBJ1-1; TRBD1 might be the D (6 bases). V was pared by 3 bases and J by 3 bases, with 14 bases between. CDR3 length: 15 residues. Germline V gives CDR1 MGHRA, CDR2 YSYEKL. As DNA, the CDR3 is TGCGCCAGCAGCCACAACAGGGAGTGGGACACTGAAGCTTTCTTT. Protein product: CASSHNREWDTEAFF.

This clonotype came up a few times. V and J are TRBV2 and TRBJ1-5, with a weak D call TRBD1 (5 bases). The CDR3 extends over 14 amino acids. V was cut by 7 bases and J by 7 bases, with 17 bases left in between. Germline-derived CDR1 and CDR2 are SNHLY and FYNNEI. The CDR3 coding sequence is TGTGCCAGCATGTCGGGAGGGACTAGGCAGCCCCAGCATTTT. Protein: CASMSGGTRQPQHF.

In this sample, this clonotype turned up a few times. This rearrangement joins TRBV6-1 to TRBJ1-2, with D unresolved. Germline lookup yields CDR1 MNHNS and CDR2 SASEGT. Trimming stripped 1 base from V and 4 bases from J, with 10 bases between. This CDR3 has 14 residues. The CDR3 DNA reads TGTGCCAGCAGTGAAGTCGTAGGACCCTATGGCTACACCTTC. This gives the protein CASSEVVGPYGYTF.

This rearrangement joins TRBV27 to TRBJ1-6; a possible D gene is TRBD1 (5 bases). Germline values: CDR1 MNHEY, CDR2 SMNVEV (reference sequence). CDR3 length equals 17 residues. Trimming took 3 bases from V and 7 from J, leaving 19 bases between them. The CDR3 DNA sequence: TGTGCCAGCAGTTTTGACAGATCGGCAGTGGGGAATTCACCCCTCCACTTT. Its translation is CASSFDRSAVGNSPLHF.

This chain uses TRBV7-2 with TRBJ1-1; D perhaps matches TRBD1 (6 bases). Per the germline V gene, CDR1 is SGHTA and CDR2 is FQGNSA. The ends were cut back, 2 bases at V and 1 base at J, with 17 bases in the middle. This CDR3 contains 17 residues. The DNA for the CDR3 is TGTGCCAGCAGCTTAAAGTTCTCTCGGGACACGAACACTGAAGCTTTCTTT. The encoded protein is CASSLKFSRDTNTEAFF.

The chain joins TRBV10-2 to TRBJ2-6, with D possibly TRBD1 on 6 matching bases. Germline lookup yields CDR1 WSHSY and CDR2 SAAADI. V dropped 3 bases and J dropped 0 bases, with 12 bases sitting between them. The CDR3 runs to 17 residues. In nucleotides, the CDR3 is TGCGCCAGCAGTGATGGACAGCGCCGCTCTGGGGCCAACGTCCTGACTTTC. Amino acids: CASSDGQRRSGANVLTF.

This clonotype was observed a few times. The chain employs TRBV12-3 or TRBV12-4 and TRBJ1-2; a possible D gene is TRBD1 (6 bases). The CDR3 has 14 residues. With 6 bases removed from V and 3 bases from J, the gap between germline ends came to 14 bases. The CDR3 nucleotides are TGTGCCAGCAGCCTCACAGGGTTGCACTATGGCTACACCTTC. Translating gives CASSLTGLHYGYTF.

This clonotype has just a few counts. Written as DNA, the CDR3 is TGTGCCACCAGTCCTAGCGGGGGTTACAATGAGCAGTTCTTC. It specifies CATSPSGGYNEQFF. The chain recombines TRBV24-1 with TRBJ2-1, with 10 bases that match TRBD2. The CDR3 covers 14 residues. CDR1 is KGHDR and CDR2 is SFDVKD in the germline V gene. V shed 6 bases and J 4 bases; nucleotides not matched to a gene: 2.

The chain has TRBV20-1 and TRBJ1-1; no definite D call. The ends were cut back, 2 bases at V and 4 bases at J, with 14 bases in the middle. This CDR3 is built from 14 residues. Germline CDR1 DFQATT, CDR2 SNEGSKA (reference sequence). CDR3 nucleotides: TGCAGTGCTAGACCCGGCGGTCCGAGCACTGAAGCTTTCTTT. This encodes CSARPGGPSTEAFF.

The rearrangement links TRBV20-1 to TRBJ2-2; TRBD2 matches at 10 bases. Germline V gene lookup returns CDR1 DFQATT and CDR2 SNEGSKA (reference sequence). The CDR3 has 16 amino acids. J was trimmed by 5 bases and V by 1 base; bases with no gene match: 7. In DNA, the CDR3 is TGCAGTGCTAGAGGAAGGCTAGCGGGAGCAACCGGGGAGCTGTTTTTT. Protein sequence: CSARGRLAGATGELFF.

CDR3 in DNA: TGTGCCAGCAGTCCCCCAGCGGTTGAGCAGTTCTTC. It codes for CASSPPAVEQFF. This sequence joins TRBV28 and TRBJ2-1, with a tentative D call TRBD2 (5 bases). V was trimmed by 5 bases and J by 9 bases, leaving 11 bases between them. Germline-derived CDR1 and CDR2 are MDHEN and SYDVKM. This CDR3 has 12 amino acids.

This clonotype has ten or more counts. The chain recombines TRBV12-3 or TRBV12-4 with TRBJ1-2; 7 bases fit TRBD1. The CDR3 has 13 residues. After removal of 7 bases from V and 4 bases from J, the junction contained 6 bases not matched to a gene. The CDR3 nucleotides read TGTGCCAGCACCCCGACAGGGACCTATGGCTACACCTTC. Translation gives CASTPTGTYGYTF.

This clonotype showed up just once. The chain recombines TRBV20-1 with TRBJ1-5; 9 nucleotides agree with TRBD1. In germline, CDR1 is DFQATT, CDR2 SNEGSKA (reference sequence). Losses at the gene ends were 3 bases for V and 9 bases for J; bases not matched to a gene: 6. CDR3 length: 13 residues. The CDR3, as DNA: TGCAGTGCTAGGGGTAACAGGGGGCGGCCCCAGCATTTT. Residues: CSARGNRGRPQHF.